These 8 T cell receptor beta chains came from one sample sequenced in a study of cytotoxic CD8 clonotypes in ibrutinib-treated CLL. Data came from immunoSEQ multiplex PCR; TCRdb stores just in-frame clones and leaves some out. The sample has 25,000 to 35,000 clones, 55% to 65% seen once; the top ten hold 14%. Sample: PBMCs, taken before ibrutinib treatment. The receptors were sampled from a human donor with chronic lymphocytic leukemia.

The V gene is TRBV9, the J gene TRBJ1-5; no clear D. This CDR3 has 14 residues. V shed 4 bases and J shed 7 bases, with 15 bases lying between them. The germline V gene has CDR1 SGDLS and CDR2 YYNGEE. CDR3 region: CASSKVGEGQPQHF. CDR3 in DNA: TGTGCCAGCAGCAAGGTCGGGGAGGGACAGCCCCAGCATTTT.

This chain uses TRBV4-1 with TRBJ2-7; tentatively, D is TRBD1 (6 bases). The CDR3 is 15 amino acids. Germline CDR1 and CDR2: MGHRA and YSYEKL. The V gene lost 0 bases and the J gene lost 2 bases, with 11 bases spanning the gap. In DNA form, the CDR3 reads TGCGCCAGCAGCCAAGACCCTGGACAGACCTACGAGCAGTACTTC. This translates into CASSQDPGQTYEQYF.

V is TRBV27 and J is TRBJ2-3; no clear D. Germline V gene sequence: CDR1 MNHEY, CDR2 SMNVEV (reference sequence). The CDR3 runs to 13 residues. Trimming shortened V by 1 base and J by 1 base, and 3 bases separated the two germline ends. The CDR3 sequence: CASSLFRTDTQYF. CDR3 nucleotide sequence: TGTGCCAGCAGTTTATTCCGCACAGATACGCAGTATTTT.

The chain recombines TRBV4-1 with TRBJ2-7; D is uncertain. CDR1 is MGHRA and CDR2 is YSYEKL in the germline V gene. CDR3 size: 16 residues. The V end lost 0 bases, the J end lost 3 bases, and 15 bases lay between the germline ends. The CDR3 is CASSQDFRSRFYEQYF. The CDR3 bases are TGCGCCAGCAGCCAAGATTTTCGGTCTCGGTTCTACGAGCAGTACTTC.

V and J are TRBV6-5 and TRBJ2-7; weak D call: TRBD1 (6 bases). This CDR3 is 15 amino acids long. Germline CDR1 and CDR2: MNHEY and SVGAGI. V was trimmed by 5 bases and J by 1 base, leaving 15 bases between them. The CDR3 spells CASSTQGLNSYEQYF. CDR3 DNA sequence: TGTGCCAGCAGTACGCAGGGGTTGAATTCCTACGAGCAGTACTTC.

V and J are TRBV5-1 and TRBJ2-3, with D possibly matching TRBD2 (5 bases). Germline V gene lookup returns CDR1 SGHRS and CDR2 YFSETQ. Between the trimmed V and J ends, which lost 6 bases and 4 bases, there was a span of 12 bases. CDR3 length: 13 residues. Here the CDR3 DNA reads TGCGCCAGCACTCTCGAGGGCTCAGATACGCAGTATTTT. Its translation: CASTLEGSDTQYF. Full variable domain (rest looked up from reference TRBV5-1 and TRBJ2-3): KAGVTQTPRYLIKTRGQQVTLSCSPISGHRSVSWYQQTPGQGLQFLFEYFSETQRNKGNFPGRFSGRQFSNSRSEMNVSTLELGDSALYLCASTLEGSDTQYFGPGTRLTVL.

V gene TRBV5-4 combines with J gene TRBJ2-7; TRBD1 aligns across 8 bases. Germline CDR1 is SGHNT and CDR2 is YYREEE (reference sequence). Unmatched junction bases numbered 4, after V lost 5 bases and J lost 0 bases. There are 14 residues in the CDR3. CDR3 sequence: CASRPGQVSYEQYF. CDR3 sequence (DNA): TGTGCCAGCAGGCCGGGACAGGTCTCCTACGAGCAGTACTTC.

V and J are TRBV30 and TRBJ1-6; no firm D call. CDR3 length: 14 amino acids. Germline lookup yields CDR1 GTSNPN and CDR2 SVGIG (reference sequence). Trimming shortened V by 7 bases and J by 0 bases, and 10 bases separated the two germline ends. The DNA of the CDR3 is TGTGCCTTGCGCCCTAGCTCCTATAATTCACCCCTCCACTTT. This encodes CALRPSSYNSPLHF.